This T cell receptor beta chain stems from a study of T-cell reconstitution after alpha-beta-depleted transplantation in children. Unique molecular identifiers were used in preparing the TCRbeta library. TCRdb fed the PCR reads into MiXCR, producing one record per CDR3 protein. The data show hundreds of thousands of distinct CDR3 sequences, about 9.2% seen once. CDR3 length: 16 amino acids. Germline loops: CDR1 SGHRS, CDR2 YFSETQ. Trimming removed 1 base from V and 7 bases from J, with 18 bases in between. This material consisted of PBMCs from the stem cell graft donor, taken from the stem cell graft. This sequence was found in a human donor who donated a stem cell graft to a child with acute lymphoblastic leukemia. V gene TRBV5-1 combines with J gene TRBJ1-5; D perhaps matches TRBD1 (5 bases). The CDR3 sequence: CASSLNGGGNDQPQHF. CDR3 nucleotides: TGCGCCAGCAGCTTGAATGGGGGAGGGAATGACCAGCCCCAGCATTTT.